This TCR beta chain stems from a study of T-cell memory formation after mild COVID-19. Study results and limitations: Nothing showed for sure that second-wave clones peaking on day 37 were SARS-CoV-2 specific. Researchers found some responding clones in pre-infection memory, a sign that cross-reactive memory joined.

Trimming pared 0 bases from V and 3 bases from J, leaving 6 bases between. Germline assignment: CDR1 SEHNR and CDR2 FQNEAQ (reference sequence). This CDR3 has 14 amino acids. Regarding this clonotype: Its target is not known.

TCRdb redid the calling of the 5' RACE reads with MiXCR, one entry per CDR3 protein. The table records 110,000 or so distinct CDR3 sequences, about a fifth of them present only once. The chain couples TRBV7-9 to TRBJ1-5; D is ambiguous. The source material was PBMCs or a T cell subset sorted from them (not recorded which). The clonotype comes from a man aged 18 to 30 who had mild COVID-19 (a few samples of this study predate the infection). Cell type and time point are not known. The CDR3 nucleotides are TGTGCCAGCAGCTTAGCCGGGATCAATCAGCCCCAGCATTTT. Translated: CASSLAGINQPQHF.